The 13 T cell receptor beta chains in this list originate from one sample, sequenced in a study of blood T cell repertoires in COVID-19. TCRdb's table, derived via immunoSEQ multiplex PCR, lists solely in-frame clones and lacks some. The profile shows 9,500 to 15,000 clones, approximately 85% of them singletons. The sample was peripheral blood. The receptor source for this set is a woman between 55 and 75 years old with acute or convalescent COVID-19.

The CDR3 region has the DNA TGTGCCAGTAGTTCATTTCCCCAGTCACAGGGGCACACTGAAGCTTTCTTT. Its protein is CASSSFPQSQGHTEAFF. The chain links TRBV19 to TRBJ1-1; 7 nucleotides line up with TRBD1. From germline, CDR1 is LNHDA and CDR2 SQIVND (reference sequence). Losses at the gene ends were 5 bases for V and 3 bases for J; bases not matched to a gene: 15. The CDR3 length is 17 residues.

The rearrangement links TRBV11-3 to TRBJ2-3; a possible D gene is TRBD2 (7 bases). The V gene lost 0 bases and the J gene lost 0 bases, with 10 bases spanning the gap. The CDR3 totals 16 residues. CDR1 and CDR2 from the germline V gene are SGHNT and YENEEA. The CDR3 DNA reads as TGTGCCAGCAGCTTAGACGGGGGGCTTAGCACAGATACGCAGTATTTT. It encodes CASSLDGGLSTDTQYF.

The CDR3 sequence is CASSQSEGAITYEQYF. CDR3 nucleotides: TGCGCCAGCAGTCAATCGGAAGGGGCCATCACCTACGAGCAGTACTTC. The V and J genes are TRBV23-1 and TRBJ2-7; possible D gene TRBD1, 5 bases. TRBV23-1 is identified as an open reading frame with a role that is uncertain. Trimming pared 0 bases from V and 2 bases from J, leaving 14 bases between. The CDR3 contains 16 residues.

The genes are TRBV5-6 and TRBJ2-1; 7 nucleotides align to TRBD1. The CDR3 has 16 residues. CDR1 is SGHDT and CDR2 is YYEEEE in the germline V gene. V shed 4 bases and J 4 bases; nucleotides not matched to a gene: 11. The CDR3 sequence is CASSIEQGDVYNEQFF. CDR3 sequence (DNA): TGTGCCAGCAGCATTGAGCAGGGGGACGTTTACAATGAGCAGTTCTTC.

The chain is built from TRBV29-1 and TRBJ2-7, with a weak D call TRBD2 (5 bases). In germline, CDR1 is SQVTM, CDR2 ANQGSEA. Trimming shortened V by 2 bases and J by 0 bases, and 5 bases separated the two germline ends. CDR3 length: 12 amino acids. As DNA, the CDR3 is TGCAGCGTTGAACGGGACTCCTACGAGCAGTACTTC. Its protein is CSVERDSYEQYF.

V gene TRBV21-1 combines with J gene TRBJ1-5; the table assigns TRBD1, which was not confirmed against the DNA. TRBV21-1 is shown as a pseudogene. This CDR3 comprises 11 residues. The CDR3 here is CAKDRGQPQHF. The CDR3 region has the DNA TGTGCCAAGGACAGGGGTCAGCCCCAGCATTTT.

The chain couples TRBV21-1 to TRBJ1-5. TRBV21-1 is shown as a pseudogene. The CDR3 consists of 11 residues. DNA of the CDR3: TGTGCCAGCAGGGACTTTCAGCCCCAGCATTTT. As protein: CASRDFQPQHF.

CDR3 in DNA: TGCGCCAGCAGCTTAAAGCGGGACAGGGGGCGCCGCGGGAGAATGAACACTGAAGCTTTCTTT. Translated: CASSLKRDRGRRGRMNTEAFF. The chain carries TRBV5-1 and TRBJ1-1, with 12 bases fitting TRBD1. The CDR3 covers 21 residues. After removal of 2 bases from V and 0 bases from J, the junction contained 17 bases not matched to a gene. The germline gives CDR1 SGHRS, CDR2 YFSETQ.

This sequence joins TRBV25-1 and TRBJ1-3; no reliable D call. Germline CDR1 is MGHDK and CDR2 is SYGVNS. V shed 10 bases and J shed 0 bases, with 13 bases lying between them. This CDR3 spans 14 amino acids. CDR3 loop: CATTGRNSGNTIYF. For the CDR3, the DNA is TGTGCCACCACGGGAAGGAACTCTGGAAACACCATATATTTT.

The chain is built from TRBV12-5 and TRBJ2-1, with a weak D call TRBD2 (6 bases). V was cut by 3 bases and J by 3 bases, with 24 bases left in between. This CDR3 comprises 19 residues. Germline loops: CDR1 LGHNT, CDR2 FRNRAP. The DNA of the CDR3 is TGTGCTAGTGGTTTTAGGCCCCTTGGGGGGAACCCACACTACAATGAGCAGTTCTTC. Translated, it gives CASGFRPLGGNPHYNEQFF.

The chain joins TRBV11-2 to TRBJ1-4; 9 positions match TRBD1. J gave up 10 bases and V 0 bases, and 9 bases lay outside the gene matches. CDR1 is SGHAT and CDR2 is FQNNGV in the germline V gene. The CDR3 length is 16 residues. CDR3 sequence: CASSLDAGTGFGKLFF. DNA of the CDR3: TGTGCCAGCAGCTTAGATGCCGGGACAGGGTTCGGAAAACTGTTTTTT.

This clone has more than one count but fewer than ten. CDR3 residues: CAISDGAERGYTF. The CDR3 nucleotides are TGTGCCATCAGTGATGGCGCCGAGCGGGGCTACACCTTC. The chain couples TRBV10-3 to TRBJ1-2; D not resolved. The V end lost 3 bases, the J end lost 8 bases, and 13 bases lay between the germline ends. The CDR3 has 13 residues. Germline-derived CDR1 and CDR2 are ENHRY and SYGVKD.

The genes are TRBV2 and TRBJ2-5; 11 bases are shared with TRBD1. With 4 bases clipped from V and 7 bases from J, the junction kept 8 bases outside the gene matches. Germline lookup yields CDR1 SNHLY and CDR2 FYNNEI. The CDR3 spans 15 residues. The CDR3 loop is CASSGGQGEGVTQYF. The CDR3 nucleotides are TGTGCCAGCAGTGGGGGACAGGGGGAAGGGGTGACCCAGTACTTC.